Detailed here is one T cell receptor (beta chain). V lost 5 bases, J lost 5 bases, and 11 bases stayed unmatched. Looked up from germline, CDR1 is SGHTA and CDR2 is FQGNSA. This CDR3 spans 16 amino acids. The source of the sample is a study of blood T cell repertoires in COVID-19. The data were produced by immunoSEQ multiplex PCR, yet TCRdb's version contains in-frame clones alone and is incomplete. In the table there are fewer than 80,000 clones, 80% to 90% of which are singletons. J is TRBJ1-2 and V is TRBV7-2; the match to TRBD1 covers 10 bases. The receptor was derived from an elderly man with COVID-19, enrolled during active disease. The sample consisted of peripheral blood. CDR3 sequence (DNA): TGTGCCAGCAGCGTGACAGGGGGCGCAACTATGTATGGCTACACCTTC. As protein: CASSVTGGATMYGYTF.